The sequence of this T cell receptor (beta chain) was determined in a study of T cell responses to AZD1222 COVID-19 vaccine. TCRdb's copy holds only in-frame clones and misses some; the assay was immunoSEQ multiplex PCR. The table lists some 96,000 clones, almost 90% of them singletons. Points from the study as a whole: Unmutated variant regions are reportedly targeted by nearly half of spike-specific TCRs. Vaccine-related CD4 TCRs covered spike, predominating at 160-218 and 743-854. Clonal diversity was possibly underestimated, and white British individuals and females predominated among donors.

The ends were cut back, 6 bases at V and 4 bases at J, with 15 bases in the middle. CDR3 length: 14 amino acids. CDR1 is SGHRS and CDR2 is YFSETQ in the germline V gene. Remarks on this clone: What it recognizes is unknown.

This material consisted of peripheral blood, taken 28 days after the second AZD1222 dose. The receptor was derived from an adult who received the AZD1222 COVID-19 vaccine. V usage is TRBV5-1 and J usage is TRBJ2-3; tentatively, D is TRBD1 or TRBD2 (6 bases each). The CDR3, as DNA: TGCGCCAGCATTCTCAGGGGAGGTGCAGATACGCAGTATTTT. Translating it yields CASILRGGADTQYF.